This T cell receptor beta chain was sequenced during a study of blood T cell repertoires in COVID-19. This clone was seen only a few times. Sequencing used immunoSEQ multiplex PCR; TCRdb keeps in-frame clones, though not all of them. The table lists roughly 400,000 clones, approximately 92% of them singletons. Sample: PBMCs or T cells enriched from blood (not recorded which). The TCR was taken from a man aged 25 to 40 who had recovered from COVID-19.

The CDR3 sequence: CASSAREGVYYGYTF. DNA of the CDR3: TGTGCCAGCAGCGCTAGAGAGGGCGTTTACTATGGCTACACCTTC. The genes are TRBV5-4 and TRBJ1-2, with D hard to call. The V and J ends lost 4 bases and 3 bases respectively, with 16 bases between them. Germline V gene data show CDR1 as SGHNT and CDR2 as YYREEE (reference sequence). The CDR3 has 15 residues.